What follows describes a single TCR beta chain. Its matching antigen is unknown. A read error may account for a junction end that differs from germline. The data stem from a study of identical twins. Overall study findings and caveats: Conclusions were drawn cross-sectionally by statistical analysis, without following the same donors. Memory repertoires lacked the insertion deficit that abundant cord blood beta clonotypes showed.

CDR3 length: 13 residues. Germline CDR1 and CDR2: SGHRS and YFSETQ. A universal primer site was incorporated via template switching, and the cDNA contained unique molecular identifiers. One entry per CDR3 protein results from TCRdb running MiXCR on the 5' RACE reads. The table has 1.5 million to 2 million distinct CDR3 sequences, about 31% seen once. The donors were all healthy and Caucasian. Sequencing was done on a sample of cord blood. The receptor was derived from a newborn girl in good health. This chain joins TRBV5-1 and TRBJ1-2, with TRBD1 matching 7 bases. CDR3 residues: CASRETGDYDYTF. As DNA, the CDR3 is TGCGCCAGCAGGGAAACAGGGGACTATGACTACACCTTC.